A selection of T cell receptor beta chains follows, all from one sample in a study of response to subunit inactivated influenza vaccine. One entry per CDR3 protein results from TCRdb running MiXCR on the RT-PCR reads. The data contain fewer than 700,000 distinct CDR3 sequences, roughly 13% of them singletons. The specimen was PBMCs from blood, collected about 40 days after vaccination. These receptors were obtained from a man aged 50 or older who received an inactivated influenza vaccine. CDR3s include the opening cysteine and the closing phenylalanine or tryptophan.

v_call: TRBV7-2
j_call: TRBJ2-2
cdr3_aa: CASSQTWTGELFF

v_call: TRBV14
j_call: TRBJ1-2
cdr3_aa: CASSHVRALYGYTF

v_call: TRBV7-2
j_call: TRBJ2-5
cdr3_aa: CASSPGTGITTQYF

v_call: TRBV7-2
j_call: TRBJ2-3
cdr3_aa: CASTGTSHLSEYF

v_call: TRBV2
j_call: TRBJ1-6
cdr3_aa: CASHREGNSPLHF

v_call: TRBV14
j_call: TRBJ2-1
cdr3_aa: CASSHLGGRAYNEQFF

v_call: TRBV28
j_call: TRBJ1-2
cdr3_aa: CASSPTNFYYGYTF

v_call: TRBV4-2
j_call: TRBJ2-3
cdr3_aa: CASSQGGWSGTDTQYF

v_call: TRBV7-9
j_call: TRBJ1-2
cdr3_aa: CASNDQGATYGYTF

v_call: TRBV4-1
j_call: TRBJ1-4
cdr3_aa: CASSQDWREKLFF

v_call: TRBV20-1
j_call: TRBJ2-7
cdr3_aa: CSAKIQRLDYEQYF

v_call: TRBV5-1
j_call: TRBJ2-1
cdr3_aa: CASSLAPDRVAEQFF

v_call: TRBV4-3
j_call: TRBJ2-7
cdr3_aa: CASSPNSGGGPYEQYF

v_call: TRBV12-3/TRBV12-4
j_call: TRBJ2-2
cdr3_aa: CASSLIGQGLLGDANTGELFF

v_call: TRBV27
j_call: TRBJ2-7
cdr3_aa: CASSFGTSGSLQYF

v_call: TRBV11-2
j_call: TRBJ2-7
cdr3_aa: CASSARGGKKPPSSYEQYF

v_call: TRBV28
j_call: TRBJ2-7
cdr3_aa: CASRTTGGTYEQYF

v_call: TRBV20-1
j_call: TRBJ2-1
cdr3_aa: CSASPVASGGAYNEQFF

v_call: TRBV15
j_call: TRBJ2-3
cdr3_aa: CATSRPAGGEADTQYF

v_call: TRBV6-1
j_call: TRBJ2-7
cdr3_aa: CASRRDQASYEQYF

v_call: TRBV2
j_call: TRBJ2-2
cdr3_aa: CASNAGTGSTGELFF

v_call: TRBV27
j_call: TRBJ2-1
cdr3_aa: CASSLEGEPYNEQFF

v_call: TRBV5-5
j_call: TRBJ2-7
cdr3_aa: CASSLGTSGGSEQYF

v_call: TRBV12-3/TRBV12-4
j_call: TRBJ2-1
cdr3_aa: CASRKQSSYNEQFF

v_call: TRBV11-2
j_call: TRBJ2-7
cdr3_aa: CASSRVGGTYEQYF